A single sample gave rise to the 30 T cell receptor beta chains below, sequenced in a study of T cell repertoires in aging, cancer and after chemotherapy. Peripheral blood genomic DNA, not sorted cells or RNA, was the template. Multiplex touch-down PCR with TRB-A/B primers amplified rearranged V-D-J TRB sequences. MiXCR, run by TCRdb on the multiplex PCR reads, gives a single entry per CDR3 protein. Among about 4,300 distinct CDR3 sequences listed, 30% to 45% were seen once. The sequenced sample was blood. These receptors all stem from a human donor with a blood cancer.

This clonotype was observed a handful of times. The chain has TRBV6-5 and TRBJ2-7, with D perhaps matching TRBD2 (5 bases). Germline-derived CDR1 and CDR2 are MNHEY and SVGAGI. The CDR3 consists of 15 residues. Trimming shortened V by 6 bases and J by 2 bases, and 17 bases separated the two germline ends. Written as DNA, the CDR3 is TGTGCCAGCAGGCCCTTGGGCGGGCCTACCTACGAGCAGTACTTC. Translating gives CASRPLGGPTYEQYF.

V and J are TRBV6-1 and TRBJ2-2; 14 nucleotides agree with TRBD2. This CDR3 is 19 amino acids long. J lost 5 bases, V lost 1 base, and 9 bases had no gene match. The germline V gene has CDR1 MNHNS and CDR2 SASEGT. The CDR3 nucleotides are TGTGCCAGCAGTGAAGAGGGTGGGGGGACTAGCGGGAGAACCGGGGAGCTGTTTTTT. Its translation: CASSEEGGGTSGRTGELFF.

In this sample, this clonotype is medium-sized (0.01 to 0.1%). The chain carries TRBV29-1 and TRBJ1-2; D call uncertain. This CDR3 is 13 amino acids long. The V end lost 2 bases, the J end lost 6 bases, and 13 bases lay between the germline ends. The germline gives CDR1 SQVTM, CDR2 ANQGSEA. The CDR3: CSVESVSPNGYTF. CDR3 in DNA: TGCAGCGTTGAATCGGTTAGTCCTAATGGCTACACCTTC.

This clonotype was seen a single time. V and J are TRBV12-3 or TRBV12-4 and TRBJ2-1; 8 bases are shared with TRBD2. V dropped 6 bases and J dropped 6; count of bases not matched to a gene: 10. This CDR3 contains 15 residues. The DNA of the CDR3 is TGTGCCAGCAGCGCCGGGACTAGTTGGACCAATGAGCAGTTCTTC. Amino acids: CASSAGTSWTNEQFF.

A note on this clonotype: A much more abundant neighbour one base away suggests this may be a read error. The genes are TRBV6-5 and TRBJ2-2, with 8 nucleotides matching TRBD2. The germline V gene encodes CDR1 MNHEY and CDR2 SVGAGI. The CDR3 extends over 15 amino acids. This CDR3 reads CPSSYSIAGTGELFF. The CDR3 DNA reads as TGTCCCAGCAGTTACTCGATAGCGGGGACCGGGGAGCTGTTTTTT.

The rearrangement joins TRBV5-4 to TRBJ2-1; 10 bases align to TRBD2. The J segment lost 7 bases and the V segment lost 0 bases, leaving 4 bases of the junction unmatched. CDR1 is SGHNT, CDR2 YYREEE, per germline (reference sequence). The CDR3 extends over 15 amino acids. The CDR3 here is CASSLASSGRNEQFF. The CDR3 DNA sequence: TGTGCCAGCAGCTTGGCGTCTAGCGGGAGAAATGAGCAGTTCTTC. Looking up the rest from reference TRBV5-4 and TRBJ2-1 gives the full variable domain: ETGVTQSPTHLIKTRGQQVTLRCSSQSGHNTVSWYQQALGQGPQFIFQYYREEENGRGNFPPRFSGLQFPNYSSELNVNALELDDSALYLCASSLASSGRNEQFFGPGTRLTVL.

This clonotype was detected a few times. This rearrangement joins TRBV18 to TRBJ2-4; D gene ambiguous. The CDR3 extends over 14 amino acids. Trimming removed 6 bases at V and 0 bases at J, with 9 bases between. CDR1 is KGHSH, CDR2 LQKENI, per germline. The CDR3 nucleotides are TGTGCCAGCTCGCCGTCCCTAGCCAAAAACATTCAGTACTTC. This codes for CASSPSLAKNIQYF. The variable domain in full, with the rest retrieved from reference TRBV18 and TRBJ2-4, is NAGVMQNPRHLVRRRGQEARLRCSPMKGHSHVYWYRQLPEEGLKFMVYLQKENIIDESGMPKERFSAEFPKEGPSILRIQQVVRGDSAAYFCASSPSLAKNIQYFGAGTRLSVL.

Within the sample, this clonotype is medium-sized. The chain couples TRBV5-5 to TRBJ2-3; perhaps TRBD2 as D (5 bases). The CDR3 consists of 15 residues. Germline V gene lookup returns CDR1 SGHKS and CDR2 YYEKEE (reference sequence). The germline V and J ends were trimmed by 5 bases and 2 bases, with 15 bases remaining between them. CDR3 sequence reads: CASRHESGITDTQYF. The DNA of the CDR3 is TGTGCCAGCAGGCATGAATCCGGGATCACAGATACGCAGTATTTT.

This clonotype was seen only a few times. The rearrangement joins TRBV5-1 to TRBJ2-2; D remains ambiguous. The germline V and J ends were trimmed by 0 bases and 6 bases, with 9 bases remaining between them. Germline values: CDR1 SGHRS, CDR2 YFSETQ. This CDR3 region has 14 residues. The CDR3 loop is CASSLVLPPGELFF. In nucleotides, the CDR3 is TGCGCCAGCAGCTTGGTCCTACCGCCCGGGGAGCTGTTTTTT.

This chain connects TRBV6-1 to TRBJ2-1; D is possibly TRBD1 (6 bases). Germline V gene lookup returns CDR1 MNHNS and CDR2 SASEGT. The CDR3 covers 15 residues. The V gene lost 10 bases and the J gene lost 3 bases, with 19 bases spanning the gap. CDR3 in DNA: TGTGCCATTCTTAGGGGGACCTCTCTCTACAATGAGCAGTTCTTC. It specifies CAILRGTSLYNEQFF.

This clonotype was seen only once. CDR3 in amino acids: CASSKRRTPGGTDTQYF. The CDR3 DNA reads TGTGCCAGCAGTAAAAGGAGGACCCCTGGAGGGACAGATACGCAGTATTTT. V gene TRBV7-9 combines with J gene TRBJ2-3; maybe TRBD2 (6 bases). In germline, CDR1 is SEHNR, CDR2 FQNEAQ (reference sequence). Between the trimmed V and J ends, which lost 6 bases and 3 bases, there was a span of 22 bases. The CDR3 runs to 17 residues.

By share, this clonotype ranks as medium-sized (0.01 to 0.1%). The rearrangement uses TRBV13 and TRBJ2-1; D may be TRBD2 (7 bases). Germline CDR1 reads PRHDT; CDR2 reads FYEKMQ (reference sequence). V dropped 5 bases and J dropped 5 bases, with 19 bases sitting between them. The CDR3 runs 16 residues. The CDR3 region has the DNA TGTGCCAGCAGCGGCCCGAGGGGGGAGGGACACAATGAGCAGTTCTTC. As protein: CASSGPRGEGHNEQFF.

As DNA, the CDR3 is TGTGCCAGCAGCTTGGGTGACCCTTGGGCCAACGTCCTGACTTTC. Encoded protein: CASSLGDPWANVLTF. This chain connects TRBV5-4 to TRBJ2-6; no clear D gene. V lost 0 bases and J 5 bases, leaving 9 bases between the germline ends. This CDR3 comprises 15 residues. Germline CDR1 reads SGHNT; CDR2 reads YYREEE (reference sequence).

For this clonotype: A much more abundant neighbour one base away suggests this may be a read error. J is TRBJ2-5 and V is TRBV15, with 10 nucleotides matching TRBD2. The CDR3 runs to 15 residues. V shed 2 bases, J shed 5 bases, and the junction held 5 bases outside the gene matches. Germline V lookup: CDR1 LNHNV, CDR2 YYDKDF (reference sequence). The CDR3 reads CATSRLTSGQETQYF. In DNA, the CDR3 is TGTGCCACCAGCAGACTGACTAGCGGGCAGGAGACCCAGTACTTC.

This clonotype is medium-sized within its sample. This chain uses TRBV19 with TRBJ1-4; TRBD1 aligns across 7 bases. Germline lookup yields CDR1 LNHDA and CDR2 SQIVND (reference sequence). J was trimmed by 4 bases and V by 7 bases; bases with no gene match: 9. The CDR3 spans 15 residues. DNA for the CDR3: TGTGCCAGTACCCCAACAGGGGACCTTAATGAAAAACTGTTTTTT. Amino acid sequence: CASTPTGDLNEKLFF.

V and J are TRBV6-5 and TRBJ2-5, with D perhaps TRBD1 (5 bases). The length of the CDR3 is 14 residues. The germline CDR1 and CDR2 sequences are MNHEY and SVGAGI. V lost 7 bases, J lost 2 bases, and 14 bases lay in between. CDR3 protein: CASTRSQGQETQYF. Here the CDR3 DNA reads TGTGCCAGCACCCGAAGCCAGGGTCAAGAGACCCAGTACTTC.

The chain recombines TRBV6-1 with TRBJ1-1; D is unclear. The CDR3 extends over 12 amino acids. The V gene lost 7 bases and the J gene lost 4 bases, with 10 bases spanning the gap. Germline V lookup: CDR1 MNHNS, CDR2 SASEGT. The CDR3, as DNA: TGTGCCAGCATATTAACGGGCACTGAAGCTTTCTTT. Its translation is CASILTGTEAFF.

Worth noting for this clonotype: A read error may explain this, as a much larger clone is one base away. The genes are TRBV19 and TRBJ2-3; 8 bases fit TRBD2. Per germline, CDR1 LNHDA and CDR2 SQIVND (reference sequence). The CDR3 runs to 16 residues. In DNA, the CDR3 is TGTGCCATTAGTATTGGGGCAGCGGGAGTACAAGATACGCAGTATTTT. As protein: CAISIGAAGVQDTQYF. The full variable domain, in which reference TRBV19 and TRBJ2-3 provide the parts outside the CDR3, is DGGITQSPKYLFRKEGQNVTLSCEQNLNHDAMYWYRQDPGQGLRLIYYSQIVNDFQKGDIAEGYSVSREKKESFPLTVTSAQKNPTAFYLCAISIGAAGVQDTQYFGPGTRLTVL.

The chain couples TRBV27 to TRBJ1-2; 8 bases agree with TRBD1. The CDR3 loop spans 20 amino acids. V shed 5 bases and J 3 bases; nucleotides not matched to a gene: 23. Germline values: CDR1 MNHEY, CDR2 SMNVEV (reference sequence). The CDR3 DNA reads TGTGCCAGCAGTACCAGCCGCAGGGGGCTTCGCCGCTCCCAACACTATGGCTACACCTTC. Translation gives CASSTSRRGLRRSQHYGYTF.

The chain links TRBV19 to TRBJ2-5; a weak D match, TRBD1 (6 bases). The CDR3 has 16 residues. V gave up 3 bases and J gave up 3 bases, with 17 bases separating them. The germline gives CDR1 LNHDA, CDR2 SQIVND (reference sequence). The CDR3 bases are TGTGCCAGTAGTATTTTTTTTCAAGGGGGAGAAGAGACCCAGTACTTC. Protein: CASSIFFQGGEETQYF.

V usage is TRBV5-1 and J usage is TRBJ2-2; TRBD2 aligns across 8 bases. The germline gives CDR1 SGHRS, CDR2 YFSETQ. The junction had 7 bases not matched to a gene; V was cut back by 0 bases and J by 0 bases. The CDR3 length is 18 residues. CDR3 protein: CASSLGMSGGTNTGELFF. The CDR3, as DNA: TGCGCCAGCAGCTTGGGGATGTCGGGAGGGACGAACACCGGGGAGCTGTTTTTT.

The rearrangement joins TRBV5-1 to TRBJ1-4; a possible D gene is TRBD1 (6 bases). Germline assignment: CDR1 SGHRS and CDR2 YFSETQ. V was pared by 4 bases and J by 8 bases, with 12 bases between. This CDR3 is 13 amino acids long. The chain's CDR3 is CASSQIGQEKLFF. In DNA form, the CDR3 reads TGCGCCAGCAGCCAGATTGGACAGGAAAAACTGTTTTTT.

This clonotype was detected a few times. The rearrangement joins TRBV15 to TRBJ2-3, with a possible D match to TRBD2 (6 bases). CDR1 and CDR2 from the germline V gene are LNHNV and YYDKDF (reference sequence). V lost 9 bases and J lost 2, with 15 bases in between. The CDR3 is made up of 14 amino acids. Written as DNA, the CDR3 is TGTGCCACGGGCCGGGAGCCCCCCACAGATACGCAGTATTTT. Translated, it gives CATGREPPTDTQYF. The full variable domain, in which reference TRBV15 and TRBJ2-3 provide the parts outside the CDR3, is DAMVIQNPRYQVTQFGKPVTLSCSQTLNHNVMYWYQQKSSQAPKLLFHYYDKDFNNEADTPDNFQSRRPNTSFCFLDIRSPGLGDTAMYLCATGREPPTDTQYFGPGTRLTVL.

CDR3 nucleotide sequence: TGTGCCAGCAGTTTACCGGGGAATCTAGCGGGAGTAGGCAATGAGCAGTTCTTC. It specifies CASSLPGNLAGVGNEQFF. V is TRBV27 and J is TRBJ2-1, with 10 bases lining up with TRBD2. V shed 2 bases and J 6 bases; nucleotides not matched to a gene: 13. The CDR3 is 18 residues long. The V gene's germline CDR1 is MNHEY and CDR2 SMNVEV (reference sequence).

This clonotype showed up just a few times. The rearrangement links TRBV5-4 to TRBJ1-5; D remains unclear. This CDR3 is 13 amino acids long. Germline-derived CDR1 and CDR2 are SGHNT and YYREEE (reference sequence). V lost 4 bases and J 3 bases, leaving 8 bases between the germline ends. CDR3 protein: CASSKGTNQPQHF. The CDR3 coding sequence is TGTGCCAGCAGCAAGGGTACCAATCAGCCCCAGCATTTT.

The rearrangement links TRBV6-5 to TRBJ2-5; D assignment may be TRBD1 or TRBD2 (5 bases each). V lost 7 bases, J lost 5 bases, and 20 bases lay in between. The CDR3 consists of 15 residues. CDR1 is MNHEY, CDR2 SVGAGI, per germline. DNA for the CDR3: TGTGCCAGCACCAATCGGGGCGTCCCCGCCGAGACCCAGTACTTC. Amino acids: CASTNRGVPAETQYF.

A word on this clonotype: A read error is likely, as this CDR3 ends without the conserved phenylalanine or tryptophan. CDR3: CSARGLAGYEQYS. The CDR3 DNA reads TGCAGTGCTAGAGGACTAGCGGGCTACGAGCAGTACTCC. V is TRBV20-1 and J is TRBJ2-7, with 10 bases matching TRBD2. J lost 3 bases, V lost 1 base, and 0 bases had no gene match. The V gene's germline CDR1 is DFQATT and CDR2 SNEGSKA (reference sequence). This CDR3 has 13 residues.

The chain couples TRBV19 to TRBJ2-7, with 11 nucleotides matching TRBD2. V lost 5 bases, J lost 4 bases, and 7 bases stayed unmatched. The CDR3 has 15 residues. The germline CDR1 and CDR2 sequences are LNHDA and SQIVND (reference sequence). Here the CDR3 reads CASSLTSGSLYEQYF. In DNA form, the CDR3 reads TGTGCCAGTAGTCTTACTAGCGGGAGCCTGTACGAGCAGTACTTC.

This rearrangement joins TRBV5-4 to TRBJ1-2; TRBD1 matches at 11 bases. The germline gives CDR1 SGHNT, CDR2 YYREEE (reference sequence). The V gene end was trimmed by 4 bases and the J gene end by 4 bases; junction bases not matched to a gene: 9. There are 16 residues in the CDR3. CDR3 sequence (DNA): TGTGCCAGCAGCACAGGACAGGGGGCTGGGGGCTATGGCTACACCTTC. Protein: CASSTGQGAGGYGYTF.

The table lists this clonotype with a few counts. CDR3 in DNA: TGTGCCAGCAGTTACTCGCTAGCGGGAGCCGGGGAGCAGTTCTTC. The encoded protein is CASSYSLAGAGEQFF. The genes are TRBV6-5 and TRBJ2-1, with 10 bases that match TRBD2. The CDR3 runs to 15 residues. Per the germline V gene, CDR1 is MNHEY and CDR2 is SVGAGI. V lost 0 bases to trimming and J lost 10 bases; unmatched junction nucleotides: 6.